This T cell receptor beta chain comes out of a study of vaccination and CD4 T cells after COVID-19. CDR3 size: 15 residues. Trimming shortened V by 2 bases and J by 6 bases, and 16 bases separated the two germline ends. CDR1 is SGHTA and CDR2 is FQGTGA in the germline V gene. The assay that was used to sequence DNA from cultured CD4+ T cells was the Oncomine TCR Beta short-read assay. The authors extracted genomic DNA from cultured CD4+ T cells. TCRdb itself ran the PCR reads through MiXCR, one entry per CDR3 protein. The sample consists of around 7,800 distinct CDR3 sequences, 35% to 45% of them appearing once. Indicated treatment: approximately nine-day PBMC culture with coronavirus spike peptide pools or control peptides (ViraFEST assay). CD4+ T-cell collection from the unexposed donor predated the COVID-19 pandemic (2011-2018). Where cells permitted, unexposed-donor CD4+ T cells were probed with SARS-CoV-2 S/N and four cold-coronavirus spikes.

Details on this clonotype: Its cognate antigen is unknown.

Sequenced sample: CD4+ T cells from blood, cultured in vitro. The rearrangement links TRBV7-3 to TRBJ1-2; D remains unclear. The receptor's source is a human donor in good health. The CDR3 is CASSLFGTDLDGYTF. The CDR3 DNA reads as TGTGCCAGCAGCTTATTCGGAACAGACCTGGATGGCTACACCTTC.